The rows below give T cell receptor beta chains drawn from one sample of a study of blood T cell repertoires in COVID-19. The method was immunoSEQ multiplex PCR; TCRdb's version includes in-frame clones alone and lacks a portion of them. This sample has around 460,000 clones, with about 90% found just once. Material: peripheral blood. All receptors come from a man younger than 35 with COVID-19, enrolled during active disease. CDR3s include the opening cysteine and the closing phenylalanine or tryptophan.

v_gene	j_gene	CDR3aa
TRBV11-3	TRBJ1-6	CASSRDRYSPLHF
TRBV7-7	TRBJ2-1	CASSQEAGKGIEQFF
TRBV10-1	TRBJ2-3	CASSVRYTDTQYF
TRBV2	TRBJ2-1	CASSRLAGGYNEQFF
TRBV15	TRBJ2-5	CATSARDSQETQYF
TRBV11-3	TRBJ2-7	CASSPGTGTGEQYF
TRBV2	TRBJ1-6	CASSEGTDNSPLHF
TRBV12-5	TRBJ2-5	CASGFDRIRETQYF
TRBV3-1/TRBV3-2	TRBJ1-1	CASSQDAIANTEAFF
TRBV24-1	TRBJ2-3	CATSRAEHIPASSTDTQYF
TRBV29-1	TRBJ2-1	CSVEGASFGEQFF
TRBV5-4	TRBJ2-7	CASSRGLAGGGEQYF
TRBV7-5	TRBJ1-1	CVRSLGGLGNTEAFF
TRBV30	TRBJ2-3	CAWSLTDTQYF
TRBV5-8	TRBJ2-3	CASSLLAGGTDTQYF
TRBV6-8	TRBJ1-5	CASPTGIGNQPQHF
TRBV11-2	TRBJ2-2	CASSLLGATGELFF
TRBV7-6	TRBJ1-6	CASSSNLPQGLAPLHF
TRBV6-1	TRBJ1-3	CASSARTVELGNTIYF
TRBV2	TRBJ2-1	CASSDWAGFPYNEQFF
TRBV13	TRBJ2-5	CASSFRALAKETQYF
TRBV12-3/TRBV12-4	TRBJ1-1	CASSLVVNTEAFF
TRBV5-1	TRBJ2-6	CASSGTGDISGANVLTF
TRBV5-5	TRBJ2-3	CASSLADGQWTQYF
TRBV27	TRBJ1-1	CASSGWGKNTEAFF
TRBV2	TRBJ2-3	CASSDALARNTDTQYF
TRBV9	TRBJ1-3	CASSRTPGQTTSGNTIYF
TRBV3-1/TRBV3-2	TRBJ2-1	CASSQGQGSVNEQFF
TRBV15	TRBJ2-7	CATSRGRGGTSYEQYF
TRBV5-4	TRBJ2-1	CASSFSGQYNEQFF
TRBV4-1	TRBJ2-3	CASSRGTGESDTQYF
TRBV28	TRBJ2-7	CASSTTSGSSYEQYF
TRBV3-1/TRBV3-2	TRBJ2-3	CASSQDLPGSGRNTQYF
TRBV7-9	TRBJ2-7	CASSTGTGTYEQYF
TRBV18	TRBJ1-1	CASSPGQQFSNTEAFF
TRBV6-5	TRBJ2-7	CASSLHETGLYEQYF
TRBV21-1	TRBJ1-3	CASSKRRGPRSGNTIYF
TRBV15	TRBJ1-4	CATSREQSSTNEKLFF
TRBV4-1	TRBJ2-7	CASSSGTGPGHEQYF
TRBV5-1	TRBJ2-1	CASSLTGTTGYNEQFF
TRBV11-2	TRBJ2-3	CASSGRYLSTDTQYF